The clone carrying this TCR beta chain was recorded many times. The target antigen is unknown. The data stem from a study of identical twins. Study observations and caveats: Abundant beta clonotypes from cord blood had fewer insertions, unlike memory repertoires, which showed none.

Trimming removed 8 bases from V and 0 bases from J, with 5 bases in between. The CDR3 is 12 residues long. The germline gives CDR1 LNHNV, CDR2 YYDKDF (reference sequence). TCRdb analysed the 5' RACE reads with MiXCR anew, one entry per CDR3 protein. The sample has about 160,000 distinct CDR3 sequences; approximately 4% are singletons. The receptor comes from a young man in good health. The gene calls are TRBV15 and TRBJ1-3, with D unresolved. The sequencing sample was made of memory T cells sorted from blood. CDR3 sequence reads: CATRYSGNTIYF. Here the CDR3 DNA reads TGTGCCACCCGATACTCTGGAAACACCATATATTTT.